This entry features one T cell receptor beta chain sequence. The source of the sample is a study of technical replicates of blood from a few donors. Germline V gives CDR1 SGDLS, CDR2 YYNGEE. The CDR3 length is 15 residues. Trimming took 2 bases from V and 5 from J; bases not matched to a gene: 3. Sequenced by immunoSEQ multiplex PCR; TCRdb stores in-frame clones only, minus some. The sample has under 80,000 clones, under 95% seen once; the top ten hold roughly 0.26%. The sample was T cells isolated from PBMCs. This receptor was taken from a human donor in good health. This rearrangement joins TRBV9 to TRBJ2-2, with 10 bases that match TRBD2. CDR3 in DNA: TGTGCCAGCAGCGTTGGACTAGCGGAGACCGGGGAGCTGTTTTTT. Protein sequence: CASSVGLAETGELFF.